This TCR beta chain was profiled in a study of blood T cell dynamics during melanoma immunotherapy. Study summary: Metastatic melanoma patients received first-line pembrolizumab or nivolumab plus ipilimumab.

Sample time point: week 3, after first cycle of checkpoint inhibitor. CDR3 length equals 14 residues. The junction had 7 bases not matched to a gene; V was cut back by 10 bases and J by 0 bases. Germline V gene sequence: CDR1 ENHRY, CDR2 SYGVKD. Data came from immunoSEQ multiplex PCR; TCRdb stores just in-frame clones and leaves some out. The table records roughly 12,000 clones, roughly 84% of them present only once. This rearrangement joins TRBV10-3 to TRBJ2-7; TRBD2 matches 9 bases. The receptor comes from a human donor with melanoma. The sample consisted of blood, taken from a patient treated with checkpoint blockade. The CDR3 sequence: CATRLAVSSYEQYF. CDR3 DNA: TGTGCCACTAGACTAGCGGTAAGCTCCTACGAGCAGTACTTC.